This T cell receptor beta chain was captured in a study of blood T cell repertoires in COVID-19. At the level of the study: The United States, Italy and Spain were the sources of the acute and convalescent COVID-19 samples.

The V and J ends lost 1 base and 7 bases, in that order; junction bases with no gene match: 10. Germline V gene lookup returns CDR1 LNHDA and CDR2 SQIVND (reference sequence). CDR3 length: 16 amino acids. TCRdb's table, derived via immunoSEQ multiplex PCR, lists solely in-frame clones and lacks some. The table lists tens of thousands of clones, 80% to 90% of them singletons. This receptor was obtained from a woman aged 55-70 years with COVID-19, enrolled during active disease. The chain uses TRBV19 and TRBJ1-5, with 7 nucleotides matching TRBD1. The specimen sequenced was peripheral blood. The CDR3 region has the DNA TGTGCCAGTAGTATAGGGGTGACAGGGCTAGGCCAGCCCCAGCATTTT. Protein: CASSIGVTGLGQPQHF. Variable domain in full (rest from reference TRBV19 and TRBJ1-5): DGGITQSPKYLFRKEGQNVTLSCEQNLNHDAMYWYRQDPGQGLRLIYYSQIVNDFQKGDIAEGYSVSREKKESFPLTVTSAQKNPTAFYLCASSIGVTGLGQPQHFGDGTRLSIL.